This T cell receptor (beta chain) stems from a study of cytomegalovirus exposure and HLA in healthy donors. Study conclusions and caveats: Subsequent analysis showed first-cohort TCR clusters tending to co-occur in 120 validation repertoires. Reported results showed that the classifier diagnosed cytomegalovirus status with high specificity and sensitivity. Listed as cytomegalovirus-associated were 150 to 200 TCR beta chains.

Method: immunoSEQ multiplex PCR; TCRdb's copy keeps in-frame clones and lacks some. The table lists more than 55,000 clones, 96% of them singletons. CDR3 length: 16 residues. In germline, CDR1 is MGHRA, CDR2 YSYEKL. Between the trimmed V and J ends, which lost 3 bases and 3 bases, there was a span of 17 bases. With regard to this clone: As yet, its antigen is unknown.

This clonotype originated in a man between 18 and 29 years old in good health and CMV-seronegative. Input material: PBMCs. This rearrangement joins TRBV4-1 to TRBJ1-2; weak D call: TRBD1 (5 bases). CDR3 nucleotides: TGCGCCAGCAGCCAGGAGTCAAGGGGCGCAGACTATGGCTACACCTTC. This gives the protein CASSQESRGADYGYTF.